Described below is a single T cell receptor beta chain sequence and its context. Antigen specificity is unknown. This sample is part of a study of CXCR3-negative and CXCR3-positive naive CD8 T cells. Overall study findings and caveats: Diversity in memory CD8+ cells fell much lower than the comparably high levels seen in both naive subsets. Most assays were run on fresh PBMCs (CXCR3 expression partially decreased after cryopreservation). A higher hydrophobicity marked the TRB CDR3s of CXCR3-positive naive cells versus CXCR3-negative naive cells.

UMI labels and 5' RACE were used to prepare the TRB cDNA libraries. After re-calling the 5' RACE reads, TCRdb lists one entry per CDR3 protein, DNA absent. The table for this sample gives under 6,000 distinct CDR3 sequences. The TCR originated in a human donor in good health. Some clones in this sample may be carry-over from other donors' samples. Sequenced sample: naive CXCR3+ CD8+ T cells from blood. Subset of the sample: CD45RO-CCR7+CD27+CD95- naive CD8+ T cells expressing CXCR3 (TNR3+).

CDR3 residues: CASSYPTGDGYTF. The rearrangement links TRBV6-6 to TRBJ1-2; TCRdb lists TRBD1, though no DNA is available to test this call. The CDR3 spans 13 residues. The germline CDR1 and CDR2 sequences are MNHNY and SVGAGI (reference sequence).